This T cell receptor (beta chain) was recorded in a study of T cell clones after liver transplantation. Study-level background: Draws occurred before transplant, before withdrawal, and after complete or failed withdrawal. Study-wide points: The donor-reactive repertoire was only partly measurable in two subjects, lacking donor cells.

A word on this clone: The antigen is undetermined.

Thawed unstimulated PBMCs were FACS-sorted by CD3, CD4 and CD8 into two populations. Data came from immunoSEQ multiplex PCR; TCRdb stores just in-frame clones and leaves some out. The sample lists approximately 55,000 clones, 71% seen once, with 14% to 15% in the top ten. The CDR3 is made up of 13 amino acids. Trimming left V 5 bases short and J 11 bases short, with 16 bases between. Germline CDR1 reads MDHEN; CDR2 reads SYDVKM. The sequencing here drew on CD4+ T cells from blood, taken before liver transplant. This clonotype was sampled from a human donor who received a liver transplant. V and J are TRBV28 and TRBJ1-5; the D is unclear. CDR3 in DNA: TGTGCCAGCAGTCCCCCCGTCCCCTCCGCCCAGCATTTT. Protein: CASSPPVPSAQHF.